This T cell receptor (beta chain) was observed in a study of T cells expressing NK-cell markers. Germline V gene data show CDR1 as SGHDN and CDR2 as FVKESK. The CDR3 has 15 residues. Reprocessing the 5' RACE reads, TCRdb reports a single entry for every CDR3 protein and omits DNA. Its listing shows 160,000 or so distinct CDR3 sequences. The receptor comes from a woman between 18 and 70 years old in good health. Sequenced: blood T cells: a sorted CD56 or NKG2C T cell subset, CD4+ or CD8+ T cells, or bulk PBMC T cells (not recorded which). The V call is TRBV14, the J call TRBJ2-1; TCRdb returns TRBD1, unconfirmable since there is no DNA. The CDR3 region is CASSQEGGWRNEQFF.